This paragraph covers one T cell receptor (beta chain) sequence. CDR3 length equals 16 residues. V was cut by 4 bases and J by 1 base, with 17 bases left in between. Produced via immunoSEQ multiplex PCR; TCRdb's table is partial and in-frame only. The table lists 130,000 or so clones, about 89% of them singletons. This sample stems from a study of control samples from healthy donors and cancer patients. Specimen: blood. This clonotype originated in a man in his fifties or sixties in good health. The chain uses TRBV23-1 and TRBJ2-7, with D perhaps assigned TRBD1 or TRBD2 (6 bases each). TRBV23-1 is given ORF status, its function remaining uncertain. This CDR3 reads CASSRCSGATSYEQYF. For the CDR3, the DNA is TGCGCCAGCAGTCGTTGTTCGGGGGCAACGTCCTACGAGCAGTACTTC.